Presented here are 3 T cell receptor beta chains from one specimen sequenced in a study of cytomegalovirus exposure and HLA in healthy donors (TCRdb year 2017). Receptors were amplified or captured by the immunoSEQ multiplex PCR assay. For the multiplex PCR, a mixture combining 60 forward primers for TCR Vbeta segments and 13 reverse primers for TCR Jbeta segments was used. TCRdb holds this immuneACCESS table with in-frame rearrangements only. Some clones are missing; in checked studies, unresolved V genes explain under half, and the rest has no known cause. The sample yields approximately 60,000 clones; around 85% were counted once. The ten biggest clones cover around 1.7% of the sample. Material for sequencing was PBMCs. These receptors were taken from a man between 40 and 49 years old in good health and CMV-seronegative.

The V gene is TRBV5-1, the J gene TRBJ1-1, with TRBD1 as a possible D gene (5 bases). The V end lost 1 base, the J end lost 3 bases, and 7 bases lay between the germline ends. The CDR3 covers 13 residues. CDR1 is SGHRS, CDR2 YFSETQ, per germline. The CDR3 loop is CASSLQGYTEAFF. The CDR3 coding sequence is TGCGCCAGCAGCTTGCAGGGTTACACTGAAGCTTTCTTT. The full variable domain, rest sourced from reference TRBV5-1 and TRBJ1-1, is KAGVTQTPRYLIKTRGQQVTLSCSPISGHRSVSWYQQTPGQGLQFLFEYFSETQRNKGNFPGRFSGRQFSNSRSEMNVSTLELGDSALYLCASSLQGYTEAFFGQGTRLTVV.

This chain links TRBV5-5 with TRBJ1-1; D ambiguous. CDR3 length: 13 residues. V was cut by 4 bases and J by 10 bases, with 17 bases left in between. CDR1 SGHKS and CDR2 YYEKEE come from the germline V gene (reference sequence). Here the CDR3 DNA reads TGTGCCAGCAGCCTACCCCCGGGAGGCAGAGCTTTCTTT. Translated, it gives CASSLPPGGRAFF.

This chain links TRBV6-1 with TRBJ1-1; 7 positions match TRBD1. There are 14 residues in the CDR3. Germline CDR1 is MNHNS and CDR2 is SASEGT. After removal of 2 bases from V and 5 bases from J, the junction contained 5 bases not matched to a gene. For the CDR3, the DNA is TGTGCCAGCAGTGAACAGGGGGTAGGGACTGAAGCTTTCTTT. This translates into CASSEQGVGTEAFF.